The sequence of this TCR beta chain was determined in a study of blood T cell repertoires in COVID-19. Authors' processing steps: Amplified reference gene primers provided the basis for estimating nucleated cell counts. Assay used: immunoSEQ multiplex PCR; TCRdb lists only in-frame clones, some missing. From that table come the V and J calls and clone size; the DNA was used to work out D and trimming. The table records 100,000 to 110,000 clones, around 81% of them present only once. CDR1 and CDR2 from the germline V gene are MNHEY and SVGAGI. The CDR3 extends over 15 amino acids. The ends were cut back, 7 bases at V and 4 bases at J, with 16 bases in the middle.

The sequence was obtained from a man aged 45-65 years with active or convalescent COVID-19. The sequencing input was peripheral blood. This chain joins TRBV6-5 and TRBJ1-4, with D perhaps matching TRBD1 (5 bases). CDR3 sequence (DNA): TGTGCCAGCACCCCAGCGGGGCGGAGTAATGAAAAACTGTTTTTT. Its protein is CASTPAGRSNEKLFF.